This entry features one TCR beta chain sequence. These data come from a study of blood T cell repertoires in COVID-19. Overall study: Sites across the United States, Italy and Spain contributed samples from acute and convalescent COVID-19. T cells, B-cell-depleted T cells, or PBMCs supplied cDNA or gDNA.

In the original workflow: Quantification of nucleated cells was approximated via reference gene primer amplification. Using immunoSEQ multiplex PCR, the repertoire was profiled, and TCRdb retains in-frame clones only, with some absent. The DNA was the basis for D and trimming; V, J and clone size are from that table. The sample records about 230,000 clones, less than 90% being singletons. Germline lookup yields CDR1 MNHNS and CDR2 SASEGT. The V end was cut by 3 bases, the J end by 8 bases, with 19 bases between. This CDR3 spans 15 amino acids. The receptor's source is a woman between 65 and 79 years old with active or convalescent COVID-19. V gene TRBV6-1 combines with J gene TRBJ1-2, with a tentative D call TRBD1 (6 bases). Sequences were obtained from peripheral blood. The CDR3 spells CASSDTGTRLRGYTF. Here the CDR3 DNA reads TGTGCCAGCAGTGACACCGGGACAAGATTACGAGGCTACACCTTC.